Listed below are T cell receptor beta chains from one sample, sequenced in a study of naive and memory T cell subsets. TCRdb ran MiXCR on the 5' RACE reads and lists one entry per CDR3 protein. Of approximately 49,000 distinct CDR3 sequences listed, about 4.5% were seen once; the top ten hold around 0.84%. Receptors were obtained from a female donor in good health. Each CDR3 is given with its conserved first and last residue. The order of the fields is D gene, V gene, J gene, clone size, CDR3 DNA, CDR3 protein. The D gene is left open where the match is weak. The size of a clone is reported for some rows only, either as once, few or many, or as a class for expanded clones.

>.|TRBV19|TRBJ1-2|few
TGTGCCAGTAGCCGGGTTAACTATGGCTACACCTTC
CASSRVNYGYTF
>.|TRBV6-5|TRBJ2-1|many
TGTGCCAGCCATGGTGGGTCCGGGAATGAGCAGTTCTTC
CASHGGSGNEQFF
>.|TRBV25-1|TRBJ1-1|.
TGTGCCAGCAGTGAATGGGCAGGGCCCACTGAAGCTTTCTTT
CASSEWAGPTEAFF
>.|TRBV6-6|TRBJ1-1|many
TGTGCCAGCAGTTACTCCCTTCGGAACACTGAAGCTTTCTTT
CASSYSLRNTEAFF
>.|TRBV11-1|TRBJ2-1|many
TGTGCCAGCAGCTTAGGATCGGGTTTGGACCGAAACAATGAGCAGTTCTTC
CASSLGSGLDRNNEQFF
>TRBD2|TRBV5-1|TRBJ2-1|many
TGCGCCAGCAGTTTTTCTAGCGGGTGGTACAATGAGCAGTTCTTC
CASSFSSGWYNEQFF
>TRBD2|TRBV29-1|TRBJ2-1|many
TGCAGCGTTCGAGCGGGACGGAATGAGCAGTTCTTC
CSVRAGRNEQFF
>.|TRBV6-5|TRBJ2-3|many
TGTGCCAGCAGTTACCACGCGATAGGGAGAGGCACAGATACGCAGTATTTT
CASSYHAIGRGTDTQYF
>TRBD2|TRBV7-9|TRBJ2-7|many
TGTGCCAGCAGTTATCCGGGACTAGCCTACGAGCAGTACTTC
CASSYPGLAYEQYF
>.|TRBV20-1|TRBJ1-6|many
TGCAGTGCTAGATTCTGGGGGGCAGGTTCACCCCTCCACTTT
CSARFWGAGSPLHF
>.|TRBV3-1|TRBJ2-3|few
TGTGCCAGCAGCCAGATCCCAGATACGCAGTATTTT
CASSQIPDTQYF
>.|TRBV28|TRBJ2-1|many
TGTGCCAGCAGTTCCGGGCTCTGGCGGACCATCTACAATGAGCAGTTCTTC
CASSSGLWRTIYNEQFF
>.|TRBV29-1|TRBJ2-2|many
TGCAGCGTTGCTTGGGGACCCGGGGAGCTGTTTTTT
CSVAWGPGELFF
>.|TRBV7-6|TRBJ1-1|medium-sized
TGTGCCAGCAGCCCAGTGGGGGGTGCAAATATGAACACTGAAGCTTTCTTT
CASSPVGGANMNTEAFF
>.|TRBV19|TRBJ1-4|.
TGTGCCAGTAGTGTCCTACAGGGTTTCGAAAAACTGTTTTTT
CASSVLQGFEKLFF
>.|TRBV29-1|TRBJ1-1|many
TGCAGCGTTGAAAAAGGGGTAGCTGAAGCTTTCTTT
CSVEKGVAEAFF
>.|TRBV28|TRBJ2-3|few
TGTGCCAGCAGCCGACGGGAGAGCCCAGATACGCAGTATTTT
CASSRRESPDTQYF
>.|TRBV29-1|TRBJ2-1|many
TGCAGCGTTGAAGACGGTAGCTCCTACAATGAGCAGTTCTTC
CSVEDGSSYNEQFF
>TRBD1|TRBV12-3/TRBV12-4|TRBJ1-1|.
TGTGCCAGCAGTTTCCCCGACAGGGGCACTGAAGCTTTCTTT
CASSFPDRGTEAFF
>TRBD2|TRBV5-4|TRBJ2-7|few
TGTGCCAGCAGCTTGGAACTAGCGGCCTACGAGCAGTACTTC
CASSLELAAYEQYF
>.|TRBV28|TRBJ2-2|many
TGTGCCAGCAGCTCACACGAAACACCGGATGGGGAGCTGTTTTTT
CASSSHETPDGELFF
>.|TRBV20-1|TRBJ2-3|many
TGCAGTGCTAGAGATCGAAGCGCCCGCACAGATACGCAGTATTTT
CSARDRSARTDTQYF
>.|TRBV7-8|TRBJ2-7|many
TGTGCCAGCAGCTTAGGAACCTCCTCAGCCCAGGAGCAGTACTTC
CASSLGTSSAQEQYF
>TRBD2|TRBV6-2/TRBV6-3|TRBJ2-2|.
TGTGCCAGCAGGACTAGCGGGAGTACCGGGGAGCTGTTTTTT
CASRTSGSTGELFF
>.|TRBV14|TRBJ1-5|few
TGTGCCAGCAGCCAGGGACCGGGGGCGCCTTTCAATCAGCCCCAGCATTTT
CASSQGPGAPFNQPQHF
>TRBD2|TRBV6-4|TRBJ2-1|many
TGTGCCAGCAGTGAGAGTTCTAGCGGGAGCAATGAGCAGTTCTTC
CASSESSSGSNEQFF
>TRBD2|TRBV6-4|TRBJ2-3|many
TGTGCCAGCAGTGAGCGGGAGCCAGATACGCAGTATTTT
CASSEREPDTQYF
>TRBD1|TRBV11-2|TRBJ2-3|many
TGTGCCAGCAGCTTAGGACAGGGGATCACAGATACGCAGTATTTT
CASSLGQGITDTQYF
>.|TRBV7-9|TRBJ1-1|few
TGTGCCAGCAGCTTTCCGGGGATGAACACTGAAGCTTTCTTT
CASSFPGMNTEAFF
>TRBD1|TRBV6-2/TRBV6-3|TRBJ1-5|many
TGTGCCAGCAGTACCCGGGACAGGGGTAATCAGCCCCAGCATTTT
CASSTRDRGNQPQHF
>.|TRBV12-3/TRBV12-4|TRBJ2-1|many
TGTGCCAGCAGCCCGGGATCACTCAATGAGCAGTTCTTC
CASSPGSLNEQFF
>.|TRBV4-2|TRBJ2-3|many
TGTGCCAGCAGCCAGACTACCCTAAGCACAGATACGCAGTATTTT
CASSQTTLSTDTQYF
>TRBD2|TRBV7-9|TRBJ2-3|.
TGTGCCACAGACCCCATGACTAGCAGGAAGGATACGCAGTATTTT
CATDPMTSRKDTQYF
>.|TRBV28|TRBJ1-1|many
TGTGCCAGCAGAAACGTGGGCCGGTGGCACCCGCACACTGAAGCTTTCTTT
CASRNVGRWHPHTEAFF
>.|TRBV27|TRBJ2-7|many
TGTGCCAGCAGTTTATCTGGACAGGGACTATCCTACGAGCAGTACTTC
CASSLSGQGLSYEQYF
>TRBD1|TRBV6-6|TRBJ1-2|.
TGTGCCAGCAGTTACCCTCAGGGGGAGGGGGGCGACAACTTC
CASSYPQGEGGDNF
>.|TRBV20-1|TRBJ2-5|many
TGCAGTGCTAGAGATAGCGCCCAAGAGACCCAGTACTTC
CSARDSAQETQYF
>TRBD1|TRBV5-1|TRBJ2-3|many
TGCGCCAGCAGCCGCGGACAGGGTGCAGATACGCAGTATTTT
CASSRGQGADTQYF
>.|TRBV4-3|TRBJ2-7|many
TGCGCCAGCAGCCAAGATTATCGGACAGACTACGAGCAGTACTTC
CASSQDYRTDYEQYF
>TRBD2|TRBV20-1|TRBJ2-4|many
TGCAGTTGTCCCGGGACTAGCGGGACCTTAGCCAAAAACATTCAGTACTTC
CSCPGTSGTLAKNIQYF
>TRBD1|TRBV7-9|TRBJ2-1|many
TGTGCCAGCAGCTCACAGGGGGATGAGCAGTTCTTC
CASSSQGDEQFF
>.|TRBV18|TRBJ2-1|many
TGTGCCAGCTCACCTGGGGGGGCGCGCACCTACAATGAGCAGTTCTTC
CASSPGGARTYNEQFF
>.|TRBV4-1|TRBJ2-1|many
TGCGCCAGCAGCCAAGGGTGGGCAGGCTCCTACAATGAGCAGTTCTTC
CASSQGWAGSYNEQFF
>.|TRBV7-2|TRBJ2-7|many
TGTGCCAGCAGCTTAGGAGGGGTGTCTCAACGTTCCCTCTACTTC
CASSLGGVSQRSLYF
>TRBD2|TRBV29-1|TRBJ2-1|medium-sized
TGCAGCGTTGAAGATGAGATGAGCGGGAGGGTCCCCTACAATGAGCAGTTCTTC
CSVEDEMSGRVPYNEQFF
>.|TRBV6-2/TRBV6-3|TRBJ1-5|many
TGTGCCAGCAGTTACTGGAGCAATCAGCCCCAGCATTTT
CASSYWSNQPQHF